This entry concerns a single T cell receptor beta chain. CDR1 and CDR2 from the germline V gene are MNHEY and SVGAGI. Trimming at V came to 0 bases and at J to 3 bases, leaving 0 bases not matched to a gene. This CDR3 contains 15 residues. The sample originates from a study of cytomegalovirus exposure and HLA in healthy donors. Sequencing was performed with immunoSEQ multiplex PCR; in TCRdb, only in-frame clones are kept and a portion is missing. Among about 360,000 clones listed, about nine tenths were seen once. The sequence was obtained from a woman younger than 35 in good health and CMV-seronegative. Material: PBMCs. The J gene is TRBJ2-3, the V gene TRBV6-5, with TRBD2 matching 10 bases. CDR3 loop: CASSYSTSGTDTQYF. For the CDR3, the DNA is TGTGCCAGCAGTTACTCGACTAGCGGGACAGATACGCAGTATTTT.